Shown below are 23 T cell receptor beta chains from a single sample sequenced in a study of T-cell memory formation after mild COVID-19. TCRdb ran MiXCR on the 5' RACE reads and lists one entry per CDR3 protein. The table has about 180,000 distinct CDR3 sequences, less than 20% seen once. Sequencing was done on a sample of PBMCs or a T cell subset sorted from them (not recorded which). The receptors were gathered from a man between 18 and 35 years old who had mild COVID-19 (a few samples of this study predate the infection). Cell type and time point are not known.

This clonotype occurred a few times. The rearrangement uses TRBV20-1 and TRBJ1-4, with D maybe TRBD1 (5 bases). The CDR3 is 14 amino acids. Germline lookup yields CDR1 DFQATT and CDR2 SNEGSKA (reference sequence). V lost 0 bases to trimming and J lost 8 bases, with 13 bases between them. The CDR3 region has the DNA TGCAGTGCTAGAGATGAGGGGAATGGGGAAAAACTGTTTTTT. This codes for CSARDEGNGEKLFF.

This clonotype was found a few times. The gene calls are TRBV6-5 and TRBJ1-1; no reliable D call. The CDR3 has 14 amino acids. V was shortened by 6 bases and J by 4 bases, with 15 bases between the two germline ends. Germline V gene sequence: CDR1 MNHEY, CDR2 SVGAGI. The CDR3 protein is CASRRPSFGTEAFF. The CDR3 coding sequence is TGTGCCAGCAGACGACCGAGCTTCGGCACTGAAGCTTTCTTT.

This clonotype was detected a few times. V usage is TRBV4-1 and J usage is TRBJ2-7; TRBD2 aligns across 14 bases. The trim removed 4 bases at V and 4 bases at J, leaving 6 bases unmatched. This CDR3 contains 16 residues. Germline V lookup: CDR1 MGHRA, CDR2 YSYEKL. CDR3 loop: CASSPTSGGASYEQYF. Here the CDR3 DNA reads TGCGCCAGCAGCCCGACTAGCGGGGGGGCCTCATACGAGCAGTACTTC.

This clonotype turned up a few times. The CDR3 loop reads CASSPPGADEQYF. The DNA of the CDR3 is TGCGCCAGCAGCCCTCCCGGGGCCGACGAGCAGTACTTC. The genes are TRBV5-1 and TRBJ2-7; either TRBD1 or TRBD2 may fit D (5 bases each). CDR1 and CDR2 from the germline V gene are SGHRS and YFSETQ. The CDR3 length is 13 residues. Trimming removed 4 bases from V and 5 bases from J, with 13 bases in between.

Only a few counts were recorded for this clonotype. The CDR3: CASSSTGVNGYTF. The CDR3 DNA follows: TGTGCCAGCAGTTCGACAGGGGTGAATGGCTACACCTTC. The chain employs TRBV12-3 or TRBV12-4 and TRBJ1-2, with TRBD1 matching 8 bases. Germline trimming cut 4 bases from V and 6 bases from J; bases unmatched to any gene: 4. The CDR3 sequence is 13 residues long.

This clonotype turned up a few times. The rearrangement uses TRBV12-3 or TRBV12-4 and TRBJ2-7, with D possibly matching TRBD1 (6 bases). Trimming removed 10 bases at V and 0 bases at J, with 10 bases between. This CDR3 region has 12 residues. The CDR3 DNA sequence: TGTGCCACCGGACAGAGCTCCTACGAGCAGTACTTC. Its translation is CATGQSSYEQYF.

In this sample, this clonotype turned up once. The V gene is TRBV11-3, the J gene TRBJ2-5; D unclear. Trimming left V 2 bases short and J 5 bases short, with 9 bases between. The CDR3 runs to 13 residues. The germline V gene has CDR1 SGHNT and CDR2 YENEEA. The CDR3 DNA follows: TGTGCCAGCAGCTTATTCCCCAAGGAGACCCAGTACTTC. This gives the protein CASSLFPKETQYF. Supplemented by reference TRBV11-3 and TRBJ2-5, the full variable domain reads EAGVVQSPRYKIIEKKQPVAFWCNPISGHNTLYWYLQNLGQGPELLIRYENEEAVDDSQLPKDRFSAERLKGVDSTLKIQPAELGDSAVYLCASSLFPKETQYFGPGTRLLVL.

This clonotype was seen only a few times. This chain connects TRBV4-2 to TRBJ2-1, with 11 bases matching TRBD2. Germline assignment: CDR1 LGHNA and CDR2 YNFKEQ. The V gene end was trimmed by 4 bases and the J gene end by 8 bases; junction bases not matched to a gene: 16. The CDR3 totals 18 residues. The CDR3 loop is CASSPTGVLAGGKDEQFF. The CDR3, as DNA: TGTGCCAGCAGCCCCACAGGGGTTCTAGCGGGGGGTAAGGATGAGCAGTTCTTC.

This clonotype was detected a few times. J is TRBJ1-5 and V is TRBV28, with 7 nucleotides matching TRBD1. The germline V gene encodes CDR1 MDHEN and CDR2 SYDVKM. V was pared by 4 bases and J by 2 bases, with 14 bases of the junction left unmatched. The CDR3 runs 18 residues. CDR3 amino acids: CASSSVGGVYWGNQPQHF. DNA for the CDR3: TGTGCCAGCAGTTCAGTAGGGGGCGTTTATTGGGGCAATCAGCCCCAGCATTTT.

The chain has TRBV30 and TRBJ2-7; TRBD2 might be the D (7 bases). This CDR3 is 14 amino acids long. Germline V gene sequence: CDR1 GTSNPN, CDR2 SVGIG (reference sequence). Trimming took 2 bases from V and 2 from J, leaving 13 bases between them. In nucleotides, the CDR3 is TGTGCCTGGAGTTTCCCGGGGGGCACCTACGAGCAGTACTTC. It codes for CAWSFPGGTYEQYF. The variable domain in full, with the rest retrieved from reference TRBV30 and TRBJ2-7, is SQTIHQWPATLVQPVGSPLSLECTVEGTSNPNLYWYRQAAGRGLQLLFYSVGIGQISSEVPQNLSASRPQDRQFILSSKKLLLSDSGFYLCAWSFPGGTYEQYFGPGTRLTVT.

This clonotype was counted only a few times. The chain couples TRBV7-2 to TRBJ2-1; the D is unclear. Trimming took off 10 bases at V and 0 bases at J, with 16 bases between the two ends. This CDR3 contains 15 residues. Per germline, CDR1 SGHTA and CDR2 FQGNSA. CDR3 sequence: CATILQTSSYNEQFF. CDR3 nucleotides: TGTGCCACCATATTACAGACCAGCTCCTACAATGAGCAGTTCTTC.

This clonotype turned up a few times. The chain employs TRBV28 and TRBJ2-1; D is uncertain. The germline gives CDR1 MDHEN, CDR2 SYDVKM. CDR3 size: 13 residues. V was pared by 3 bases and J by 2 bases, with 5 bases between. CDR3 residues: CASSFLAYNEQFF. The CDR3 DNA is TGTGCCAGCAGTTTTCTAGCCTACAATGAGCAGTTCTTC. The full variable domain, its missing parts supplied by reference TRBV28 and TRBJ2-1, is DVKVTQSSRYLVKRTGEKVFLECVQDMDHENMFWYRQDPGLGLRLIYFSYDVKMKEKGDIPEGYSVSREKKERFSLILESASTNQTSMYLCASSFLAYNEQFFGPGTRLTVL.

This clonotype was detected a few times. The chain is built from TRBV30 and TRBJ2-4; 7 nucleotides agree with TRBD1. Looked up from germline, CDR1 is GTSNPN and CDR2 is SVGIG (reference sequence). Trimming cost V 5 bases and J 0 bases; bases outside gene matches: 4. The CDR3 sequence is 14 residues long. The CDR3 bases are TGTGCCTGGCAGGGGGTGGTAGCCAAAAACATTCAGTACTTC. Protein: CAWQGVVAKNIQYF.

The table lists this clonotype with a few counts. The CDR3 bases are TGTGCCAGCAGCTTACTTGGGGTCTACACTGAAGCTTTCTTT. It is translated as CASSLLGVYTEAFF. V and J are TRBV7-2 and TRBJ1-1; D call uncertain. The CDR3 loop spans 14 amino acids. V lost 2 bases and J lost 3, with 10 bases in between. In germline, CDR1 is SGHTA, CDR2 FQGNSA.

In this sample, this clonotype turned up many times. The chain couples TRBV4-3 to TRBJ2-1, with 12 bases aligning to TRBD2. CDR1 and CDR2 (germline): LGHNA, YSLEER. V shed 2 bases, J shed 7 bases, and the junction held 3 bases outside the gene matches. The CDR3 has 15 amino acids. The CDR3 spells CASSQPSGGVNEQFF. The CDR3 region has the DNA TGCGCCAGCAGCCAACCTAGCGGGGGGGTAAATGAGCAGTTCTTC.

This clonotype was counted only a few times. CDR3 sequence (DNA): TGTGCCAGCTCACCGCGACTAGCGGGGACCTCTTACAATGAGCAGTTCTTC. Translated: CASSPRLAGTSYNEQFF. This chain joins TRBV18 and TRBJ2-1; TRBD2 aligns across 11 bases. The germline V gene encodes CDR1 KGHSH and CDR2 LQKENI. This CDR3 comprises 17 residues. The V and J ends lost 3 bases and 4 bases, in that order; junction bases with no gene match: 8.

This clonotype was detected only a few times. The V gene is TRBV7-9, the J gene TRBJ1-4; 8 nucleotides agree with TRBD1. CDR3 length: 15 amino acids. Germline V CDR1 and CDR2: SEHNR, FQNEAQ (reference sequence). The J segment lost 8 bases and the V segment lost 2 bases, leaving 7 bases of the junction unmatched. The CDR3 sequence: CASSLNRYRGEKLFF. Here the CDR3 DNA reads TGTGCCAGCAGCTTAAATCGATACAGGGGGGAAAAACTGTTTTTT.

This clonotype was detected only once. The CDR3 DNA reads as TGCAGTGCCTGGAAGGTTCTGGATGAGCAGTTCTTC. Amino acid sequence: CSAWKVLDEQFF. The V gene is TRBV20-1, the J gene TRBJ2-1, with D unclear. Germline CDR1 DFQATT, CDR2 SNEGSKA (reference sequence). CDR3 length equals 12 residues. Trimming pared 6 bases from V and 8 bases from J, leaving 14 bases between.

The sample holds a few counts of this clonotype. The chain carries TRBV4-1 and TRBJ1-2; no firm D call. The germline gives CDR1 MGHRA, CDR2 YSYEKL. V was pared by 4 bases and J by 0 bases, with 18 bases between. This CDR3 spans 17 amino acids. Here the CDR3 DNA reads TGCGCCAGCAGCCCCCCAGGAAGGGCGAGAGCTAACTATGGCTACACCTTC. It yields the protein CASSPPGRARANYGYTF.

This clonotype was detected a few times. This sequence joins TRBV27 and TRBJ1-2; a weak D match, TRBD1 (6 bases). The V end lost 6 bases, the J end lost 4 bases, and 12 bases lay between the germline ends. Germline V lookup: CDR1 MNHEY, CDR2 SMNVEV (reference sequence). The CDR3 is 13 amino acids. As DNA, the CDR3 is TGTGCCAGCAGACCTAGAGGGGGCTATGGCTACACCTTC. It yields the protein CASRPRGGYGYTF.

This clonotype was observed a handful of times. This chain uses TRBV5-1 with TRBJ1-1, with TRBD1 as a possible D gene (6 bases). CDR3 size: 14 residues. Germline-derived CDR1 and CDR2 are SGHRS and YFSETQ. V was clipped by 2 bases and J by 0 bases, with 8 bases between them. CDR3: CASSFWDMNTEAFF. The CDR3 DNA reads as TGCGCCAGCAGCTTCTGGGACATGAACACTGAAGCTTTCTTT.

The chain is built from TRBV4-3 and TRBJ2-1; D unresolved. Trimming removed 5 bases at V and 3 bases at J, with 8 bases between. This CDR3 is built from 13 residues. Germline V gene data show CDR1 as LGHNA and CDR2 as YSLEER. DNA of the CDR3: TGCGCCAGCAGCAGAAATCTCTACAATGAGCAGTTCTTC. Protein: CASSRNLYNEQFF.

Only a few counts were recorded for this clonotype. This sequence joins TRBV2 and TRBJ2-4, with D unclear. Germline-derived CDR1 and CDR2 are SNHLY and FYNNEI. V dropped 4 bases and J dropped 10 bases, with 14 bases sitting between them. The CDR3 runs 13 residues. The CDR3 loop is CASSGAGSGIQYF. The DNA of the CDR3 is TGTGCCAGCAGTGGGGCAGGATCCGGAATTCAGTACTTC.